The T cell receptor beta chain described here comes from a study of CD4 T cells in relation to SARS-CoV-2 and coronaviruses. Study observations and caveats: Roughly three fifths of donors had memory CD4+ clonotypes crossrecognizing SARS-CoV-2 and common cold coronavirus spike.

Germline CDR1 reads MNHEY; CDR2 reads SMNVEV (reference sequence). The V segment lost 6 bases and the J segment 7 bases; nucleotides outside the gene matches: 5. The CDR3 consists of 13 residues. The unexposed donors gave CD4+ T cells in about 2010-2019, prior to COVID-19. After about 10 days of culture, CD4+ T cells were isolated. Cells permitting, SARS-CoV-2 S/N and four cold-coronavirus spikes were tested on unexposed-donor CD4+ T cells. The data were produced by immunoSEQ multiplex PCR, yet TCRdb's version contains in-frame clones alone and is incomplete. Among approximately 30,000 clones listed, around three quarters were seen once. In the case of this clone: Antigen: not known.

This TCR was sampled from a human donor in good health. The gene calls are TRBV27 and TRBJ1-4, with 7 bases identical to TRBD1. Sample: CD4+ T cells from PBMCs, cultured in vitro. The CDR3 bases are TGTGCCAGCAGGGGAGGGGGCGTTGAAAAACTGTTTTTT. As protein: CASRGGGVEKLFF.